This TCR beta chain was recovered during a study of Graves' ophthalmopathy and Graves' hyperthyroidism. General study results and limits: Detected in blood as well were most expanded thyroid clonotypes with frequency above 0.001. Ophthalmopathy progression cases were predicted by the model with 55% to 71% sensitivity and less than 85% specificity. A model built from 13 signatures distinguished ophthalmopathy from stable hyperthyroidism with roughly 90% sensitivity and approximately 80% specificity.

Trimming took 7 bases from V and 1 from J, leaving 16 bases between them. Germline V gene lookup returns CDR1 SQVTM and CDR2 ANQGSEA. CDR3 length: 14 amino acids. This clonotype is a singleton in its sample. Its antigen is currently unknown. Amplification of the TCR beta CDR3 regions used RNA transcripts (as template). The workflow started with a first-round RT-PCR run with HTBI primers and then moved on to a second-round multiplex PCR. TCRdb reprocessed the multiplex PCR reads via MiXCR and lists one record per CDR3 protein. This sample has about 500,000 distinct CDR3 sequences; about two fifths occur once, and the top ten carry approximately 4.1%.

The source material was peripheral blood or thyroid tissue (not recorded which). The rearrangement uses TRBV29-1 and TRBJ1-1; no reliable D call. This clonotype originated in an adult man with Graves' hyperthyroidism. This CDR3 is CSELGRAGNTEAFF. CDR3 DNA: TGCAGCGAACTGGGCCGGGCGGGGAACACTGAAGCTTTCTTT. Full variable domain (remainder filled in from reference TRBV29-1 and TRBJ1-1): SAVISQKPSRDICQRGTSLTIQCQVDSQVTMMFWYRQQPGQSLTLIATANQGSEATYESGFVIDKFPISRPNLTFSTLTVSNMSPEDSSIYLCSELGRAGNTEAFFGQGTRLTVV.